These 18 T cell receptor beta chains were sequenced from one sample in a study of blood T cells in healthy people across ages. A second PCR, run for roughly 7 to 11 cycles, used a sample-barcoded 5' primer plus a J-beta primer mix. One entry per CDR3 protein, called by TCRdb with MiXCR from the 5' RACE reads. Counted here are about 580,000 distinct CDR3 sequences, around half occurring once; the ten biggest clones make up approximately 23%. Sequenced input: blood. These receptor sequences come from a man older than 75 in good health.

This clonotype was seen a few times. This CDR3 is CASSDARREQPQHF. In DNA form, the CDR3 reads TGTGCCAGCAGTGACGCGAGGAGGGAACAGCCCCAGCATTTT. This sequence joins TRBV25-1 and TRBJ1-5; D is unclear. Trimming cost V 3 bases and J 7 bases, with 13 bases left between them. Looked up from germline, CDR1 is MGHDK and CDR2 is SYGVNS. This CDR3 contains 14 residues.

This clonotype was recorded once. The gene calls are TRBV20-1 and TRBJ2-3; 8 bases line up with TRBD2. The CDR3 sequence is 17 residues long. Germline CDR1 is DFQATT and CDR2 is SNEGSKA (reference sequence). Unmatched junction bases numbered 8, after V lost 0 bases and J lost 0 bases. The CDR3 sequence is CSARDGSGVGSTDTQYF. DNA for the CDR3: TGCAGTGCTAGAGACGGTAGCGGGGTGGGGAGCACAGATACGCAGTATTTT.

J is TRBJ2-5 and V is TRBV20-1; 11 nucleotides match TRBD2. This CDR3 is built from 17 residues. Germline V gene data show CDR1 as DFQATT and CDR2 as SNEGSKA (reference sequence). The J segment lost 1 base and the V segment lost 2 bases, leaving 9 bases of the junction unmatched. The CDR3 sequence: CSARPGLLAGVQETQYF. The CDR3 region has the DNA TGCAGTGCTAGACCCGGCTTACTAGCGGGGGTCCAAGAGACCCAGTACTTC.

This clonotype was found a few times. Here the CDR3 DNA reads TGTGCCACCACAGGGTTGTGGGAGCAGTACTTC. Encoded protein: CATTGLWEQYF. This sequence joins TRBV2 and TRBJ2-7, with D possibly TRBD1 on 6 matching bases. Trimming stripped 10 bases from V and 7 bases from J, with 14 bases between. Germline CDR1 and CDR2: SNHLY and FYNNEI. CDR3 length: 11 residues.

The chain's CDR3 is CASSHPGQVGEQFF. The CDR3 nucleotides are TGCGCCAGCAGCCACCCGGGACAGGTGGGTGAGCAGTTCTTC. V and J are TRBV4-1 and TRBJ2-1; 8 positions agree with TRBD1. After removal of 3 bases from V and 9 bases from J, the junction contained 7 bases not matched to a gene. Germline V gene lookup returns CDR1 MGHRA and CDR2 YSYEKL. This CDR3 contains 14 residues.

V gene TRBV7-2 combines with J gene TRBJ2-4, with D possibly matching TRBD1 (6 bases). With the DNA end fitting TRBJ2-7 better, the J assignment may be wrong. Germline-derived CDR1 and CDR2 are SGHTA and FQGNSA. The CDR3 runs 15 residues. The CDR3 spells CASSLDREPGYEQYF. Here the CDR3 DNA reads TGTGCCAGCAGCTTAGACAGGGAACCGGGCTACGAGCAGTACTTC.

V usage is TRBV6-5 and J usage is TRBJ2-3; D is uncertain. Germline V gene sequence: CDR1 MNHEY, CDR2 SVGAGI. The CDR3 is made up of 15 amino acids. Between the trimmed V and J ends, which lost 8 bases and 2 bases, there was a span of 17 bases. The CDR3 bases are TGTGCCAGCTCCCAGGTGGGAAAATCCACAGATACGCAGTATTTT. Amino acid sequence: CASSQVGKSTDTQYF.

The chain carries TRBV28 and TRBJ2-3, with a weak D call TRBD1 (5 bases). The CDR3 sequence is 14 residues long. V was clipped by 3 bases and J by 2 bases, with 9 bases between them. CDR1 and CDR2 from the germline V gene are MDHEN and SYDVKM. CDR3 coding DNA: TGTGCCAGCAGTTTGAACAGGCTCACAGATACGCAGTATTTT. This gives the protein CASSLNRLTDTQYF.

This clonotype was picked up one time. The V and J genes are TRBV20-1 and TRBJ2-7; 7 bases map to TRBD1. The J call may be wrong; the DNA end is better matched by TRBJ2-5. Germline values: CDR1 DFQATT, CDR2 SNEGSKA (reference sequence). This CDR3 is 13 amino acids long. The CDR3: CSASRQGDKTQYF. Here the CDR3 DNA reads TGCAGTGCTTCCCGGCAGGGGGACAAGACCCAGTACTTC.

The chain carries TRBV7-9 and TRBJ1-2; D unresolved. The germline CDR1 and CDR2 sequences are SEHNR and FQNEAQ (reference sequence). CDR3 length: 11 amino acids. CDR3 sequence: CAGRQGIGYTF. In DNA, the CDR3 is TGTGCAGGACGGCAAGGGATTGGCTACACCTTC.

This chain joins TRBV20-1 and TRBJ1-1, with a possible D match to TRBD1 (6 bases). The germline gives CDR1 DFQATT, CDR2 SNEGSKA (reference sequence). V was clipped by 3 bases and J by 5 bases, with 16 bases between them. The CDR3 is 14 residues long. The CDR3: CSASREGVVTEAFF. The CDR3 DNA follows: TGCAGTGCTAGTCGCGAGGGGGTAGTAACTGAAGCTTTCTTT.

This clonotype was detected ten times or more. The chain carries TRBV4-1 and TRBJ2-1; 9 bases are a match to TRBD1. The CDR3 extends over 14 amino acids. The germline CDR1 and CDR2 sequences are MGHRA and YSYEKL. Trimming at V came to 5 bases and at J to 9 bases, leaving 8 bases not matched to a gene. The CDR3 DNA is TGCGCCAGCAGCATTCCGGGACAGGGCGGTGAGCAGTTCTTC. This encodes CASSIPGQGGEQFF.

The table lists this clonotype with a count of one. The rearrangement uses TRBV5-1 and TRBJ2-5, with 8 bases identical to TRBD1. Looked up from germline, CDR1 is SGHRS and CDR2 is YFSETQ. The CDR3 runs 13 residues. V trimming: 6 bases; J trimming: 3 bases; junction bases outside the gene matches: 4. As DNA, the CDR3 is TGCGCCAGCAAGGACAGGGAGAAAGAGACCCAGTACTTC. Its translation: CASKDREKETQYF.

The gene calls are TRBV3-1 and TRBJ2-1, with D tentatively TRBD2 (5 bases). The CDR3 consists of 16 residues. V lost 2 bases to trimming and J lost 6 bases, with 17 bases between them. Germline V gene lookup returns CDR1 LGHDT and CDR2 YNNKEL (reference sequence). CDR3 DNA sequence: TGTGCCAGCAGCCAATCAAGCGGATGGGGTAGCAATGAGCAGTTCTTC. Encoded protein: CASSQSSGWGSNEQFF.

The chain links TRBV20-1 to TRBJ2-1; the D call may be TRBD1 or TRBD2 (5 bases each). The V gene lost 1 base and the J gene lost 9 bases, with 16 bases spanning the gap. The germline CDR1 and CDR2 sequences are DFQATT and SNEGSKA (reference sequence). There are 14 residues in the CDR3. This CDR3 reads CSARGSRGAGEQFF. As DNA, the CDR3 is TGCAGTGCTAGAGGGTCTAGGGGTGCGGGTGAGCAGTTCTTC.

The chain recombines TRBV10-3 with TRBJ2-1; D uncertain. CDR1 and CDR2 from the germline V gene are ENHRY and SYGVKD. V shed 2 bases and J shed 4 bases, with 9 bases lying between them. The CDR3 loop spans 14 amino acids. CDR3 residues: CAISEVDIYNEQFF. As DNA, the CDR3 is TGTGCCATCAGTGAGGTTGACATTTACAATGAGCAGTTCTTC.

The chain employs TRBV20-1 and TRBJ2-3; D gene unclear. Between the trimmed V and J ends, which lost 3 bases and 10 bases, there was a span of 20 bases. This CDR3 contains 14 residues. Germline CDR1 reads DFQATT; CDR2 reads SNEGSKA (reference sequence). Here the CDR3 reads CSASSPSGGVPQYF. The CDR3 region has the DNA TGCAGTGCTAGTAGCCCGTCGGGTGGGGTTCCGCAGTATTTT.

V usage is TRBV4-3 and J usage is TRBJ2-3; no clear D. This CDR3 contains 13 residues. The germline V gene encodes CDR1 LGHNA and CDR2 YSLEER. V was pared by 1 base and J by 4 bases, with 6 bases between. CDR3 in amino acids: CASSQALADTQYF. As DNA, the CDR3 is TGCGCCAGCAGCCAAGCGTTGGCAGATACGCAGTATTTT.